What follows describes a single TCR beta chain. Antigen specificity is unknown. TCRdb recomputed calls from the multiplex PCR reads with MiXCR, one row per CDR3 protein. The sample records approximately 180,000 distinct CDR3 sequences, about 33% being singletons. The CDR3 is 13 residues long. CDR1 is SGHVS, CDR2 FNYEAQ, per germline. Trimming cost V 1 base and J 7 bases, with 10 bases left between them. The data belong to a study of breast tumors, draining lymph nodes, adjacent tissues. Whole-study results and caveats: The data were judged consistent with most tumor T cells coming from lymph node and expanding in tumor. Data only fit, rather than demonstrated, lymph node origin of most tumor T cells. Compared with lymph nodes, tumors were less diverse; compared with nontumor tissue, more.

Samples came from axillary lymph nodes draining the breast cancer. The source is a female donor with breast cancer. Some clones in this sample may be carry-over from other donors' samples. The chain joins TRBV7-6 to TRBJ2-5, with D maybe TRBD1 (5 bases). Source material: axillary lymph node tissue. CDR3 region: CASSLGPGLTQYF. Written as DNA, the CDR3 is TGTGCCAGCAGCTTAGGGCCAGGGCTGACCCAGTACTTC.